The 29 T cell receptor beta chains below were found in one sample sequenced in a study of control samples from healthy donors and cancer patients. Clones were sequenced by immunoSEQ multiplex PCR, and TCRdb holds only the in-frame ones, with some missing. The sample contains 150,000 to 200,000 clones, roughly 89% of which appear only once. Sample: blood. The receptors were sampled from a woman aged 25 to 39 in good health.

The chain has TRBV24-1 and TRBJ1-4; D is perhaps TRBD1 (6 bases). Germline lookup yields CDR1 KGHDR and CDR2 SFDVKD. Trimming removed 3 bases from V and 6 bases from J, with 10 bases in between. This CDR3 spans 14 amino acids. The CDR3 DNA is TGTGCCACCAGTGATGGGGGGGGGCATGAAAAACTGTTTTTT. Its protein is CATSDGGGHEKLFF.

This chain uses TRBV2 with TRBJ1-2, with D perhaps matching TRBD1 (6 bases). The CDR3 covers 14 residues. The germline CDR1 and CDR2 sequences are SNHLY and FYNNEI. The V gene lost 6 bases and the J gene lost 1 base, with 12 bases spanning the gap. The CDR3 DNA reads as TGTGCCAGCAGGACAGGTCTCCTTAACTATGGCTACACCTTC. Translated: CASRTGLLNYGYTF.

The gene calls are TRBV28 and TRBJ2-5; the D call may be TRBD1 or TRBD2 (5 bases each). Deletions cut 1 base from V and 1 base from J, with 7 bases between. The length of the CDR3 is 14 residues. CDR1 and CDR2 from the germline V gene are MDHEN and SYDVKM. The CDR3 loop is CASSLSGTQETQYF. The CDR3 DNA reads TGTGCCAGCAGTTTATCAGGGACCCAAGAGACCCAGTACTTC.

This clone showed up just a few times. Other DNA sequences within the sample encode an identical CDR3. V and J are TRBV18 and TRBJ1-3, with D hard to call. The germline gives CDR1 KGHSH, CDR2 LQKENI. With 2 bases removed from V and 0 bases from J, the gap between germline ends came to 5 bases. This CDR3 contains 14 residues. CDR3 nucleotide sequence: TGTGCCAGCTCACCAACAGACTCTGGAAACACCATATATTTT. It translates to CASSPTDSGNTIYF.

This chain uses TRBV3-1 (or the pseudogene TRBV3-2) with TRBJ2-7, with TRBD1 identical over 8 bases. This CDR3 is 15 amino acids long. Germline values: CDR1 LGHDT, CDR2 YNNKEL (reference sequence). The ends lost 4 bases at V and 4 bases at J; junction bases unmatched: 9. The CDR3 protein is CASSPGQGGRYEQYF. The CDR3 DNA reads as TGTGCCAGCAGCCCCGGACAGGGAGGTCGGTACGAGCAGTACTTC.

The rearrangement links TRBV27 to TRBJ1-2, with a possible D match to TRBD1 (6 bases). With 3 bases removed from V and 3 bases from J, the gap between germline ends came to 8 bases. The germline V gene has CDR1 MNHEY and CDR2 SMNVEV (reference sequence). CDR3 length: 13 residues. The CDR3, as DNA: TGTGCCAGCAGTTTGGGACATGACTATGGCTACACCTTC. It encodes CASSLGHDYGYTF.

The chain is built from TRBV14 and TRBJ2-7; D perhaps matches TRBD1 (6 bases). Trimming took 0 bases from V and 2 from J, leaving 11 bases between them. The CDR3 is 15 amino acids. Germline loops: CDR1 SGHDN, CDR2 FVKESK. The CDR3 nucleotides are TGTGCCAGCAGCCAAGATGTCGGACAGACCTACGAGCAGTACTTC. Amino acids: CASSQDVGQTYEQYF.

V usage is TRBV12-3 or TRBV12-4 and J usage is TRBJ2-4; D is perhaps TRBD2 (5 bases). Trimming pared 3 bases from V and 9 bases from J, leaving 6 bases between. The CDR3 totals 11 residues. The CDR3 is CASSLGSIQYF. The CDR3 region has the DNA TGTGCCAGCAGTTTGGGGAGCATTCAGTACTTC.

Turning to this clone: Other DNA sequences from this sample encode an identical CDR3 as well. The chain carries TRBV11-1 and TRBJ1-5, with a tentative D call TRBD1 (5 bases). There are 14 residues in the CDR3. V was cut by 0 bases and J by 2 bases, with 5 bases left in between. From germline, CDR1 is SGHAT and CDR2 FQDESV (reference sequence). CDR3 amino acids: CASSLAGGNQPQHF. In DNA form, the CDR3 reads TGTGCCAGCAGCTTAGCAGGGGGCAATCAGCCCCAGCATTTT.

This chain links TRBV6-5 with TRBJ2-2; D call uncertain. The CDR3 has 14 residues. Germline V CDR1 and CDR2: MNHEY, SVGAGI. V lost 2 bases, J lost 0 bases, and 4 bases lay in between. Here the CDR3 reads CASSYAPNTGELFF. The CDR3 DNA follows: TGTGCCAGCAGTTACGCCCCGAACACCGGGGAGCTGTTTTTT.

This rearrangement joins TRBV9 to TRBJ1-1; perhaps TRBD1 as D (5 bases). Trimming took off 0 bases at V and 4 bases at J, with 13 bases between the two ends. The CDR3 has 15 residues. The germline gives CDR1 SGDLS, CDR2 YYNGEE. As DNA, the CDR3 is TGTGCCAGCAGCGTAGCTGTGGGGACCCTCACTGAAGCTTTCTTT. Amino acids: CASSVAVGTLTEAFF. The full variable domain, in which reference TRBV9 and TRBJ1-1 provide the parts outside the CDR3, is DSGVTQTPKHLITATGQRVTLRCSPRSGDLSVYWYQQSLDQGLQFLIQYYNGEERAKGNILERFSAQQFPDLHSELNLSSLELGDSALYFCASSVAVGTLTEAFFGQGTRLTVV.

The rearrangement links TRBV5-4 to TRBJ1-2; D gene uncertain. V was pared by 0 bases and J by 1 base, with 7 bases between. Germline V lookup: CDR1 SGHNT, CDR2 YYREEE (reference sequence). The CDR3 covers 14 residues. The CDR3 protein is CASSLAGSNYGYTF. As DNA, the CDR3 is TGTGCCAGCAGCTTGGCAGGCAGTAACTATGGCTACACCTTC.

This clone was seen more than once but under ten times. The rearrangement uses TRBV11-2 and TRBJ1-1, with 10 bases that match TRBD1. The CDR3 spans 15 residues. After removal of 5 bases from V and 4 bases from J, the junction contained 7 bases not matched to a gene. Germline V lookup: CDR1 SGHAT, CDR2 FQNNGV. CDR3 protein: CASSPRQGAGTEAFF. CDR3 DNA: TGTGCCAGCAGCCCTAGACAGGGGGCGGGCACTGAAGCTTTCTTT.

The chain joins TRBV11-1 to TRBJ2-3; possibly TRBD1 for D (5 bases). The germline V gene encodes CDR1 SGHAT and CDR2 FQDESV (reference sequence). The CDR3 covers 15 residues. The V gene lost 3 bases and the J gene lost 0 bases, with 10 bases spanning the gap. The CDR3 region is CASSLGWGSTDTQYF. The CDR3 DNA follows: TGTGCCAGCAGCTTGGGATGGGGCAGCACAGATACGCAGTATTTT. The full variable domain, in which reference TRBV11-1 and TRBJ2-3 provide the parts outside the CDR3, is EAEVAQSPRYKITEKSQAVAFWCDPISGHATLYWYRQILGQGPELLVQFQDESVVDDSQLPKDRFSAERLKGVDSTLKIQPAELGDSAMYLCASSLGWGSTDTQYFGPGTRLTVL.

The chain joins TRBV19 to TRBJ2-7; 8 bases line up with TRBD2. CDR3 length equals 14 residues. Germline V gene lookup returns CDR1 LNHDA and CDR2 SQIVND (reference sequence). The junction had 3 bases not matched to a gene; V was cut back by 3 bases and J by 2 bases. For the CDR3, the DNA is TGTGCCAGTAGTATCTTAGCGGGAACCTACGAGCAGTACTTC. It is translated as CASSILAGTYEQYF.

This clone was seen a single time. The V gene is TRBV9, the J gene TRBJ2-2; 7 nucleotides match TRBD2. This CDR3 has 15 residues. Unmatched junction bases numbered 3, after V lost 4 bases and J lost 0 bases. CDR1 is SGDLS and CDR2 is YYNGEE in the germline V gene. CDR3 nucleotides: TGTGCCAGCAGCCCCGGACTAGCGAACACCGGGGAGCTGTTTTTT. It codes for CASSPGLANTGELFF.

The chain links TRBV11-2 to TRBJ1-2; D gene uncertain. The V and J ends lost 6 bases and 2 bases respectively, with 7 bases between them. The CDR3 runs 12 residues. Germline CDR1 SGHAT, CDR2 FQNNGV. The DNA for the CDR3 is TGTGCCAGCAGGGACGGGAACTATGGCTACACCTTC. Its translation: CASRDGNYGYTF.

The rearrangement links TRBV5-1 to TRBJ2-7, with D unclear. V lost 0 bases to trimming and J lost 3 bases, with 16 bases between them. Germline lookup yields CDR1 SGHRS and CDR2 YFSETQ. The CDR3 length is 16 residues. The CDR3 DNA follows: TGCGCCAGCAGCTTGGGTCGTAGAGGTGGGGACTACGAGCAGTACTTC. Its protein is CASSLGRRGGDYEQYF.

V and J are TRBV4-1 and TRBJ2-7; 10 bases are shared with TRBD2. The CDR3 totals 16 residues. Per germline, CDR1 MGHRA and CDR2 YSYEKL. Trimming took 0 bases from V and 5 from J; bases not matched to a gene: 7. The DNA of the CDR3 is TGCGCCAGCAGCCAAGACCCCGGGACTAGCGTGAACGAGCAGTACTTC. This gives the protein CASSQDPGTSVNEQYF.

The V and J genes are TRBV27 and TRBJ2-7; TRBD2 aligns across 16 bases. The trim removed 5 bases at V and 7 bases at J, leaving 5 bases unmatched. Germline lookup yields CDR1 MNHEY and CDR2 SMNVEV (reference sequence). The CDR3 is 15 residues long. DNA for the CDR3: TGTGCCAGCAGTCCCGGGACTAGCGGGAGGGGGGAGCAGTACTTC. Amino acid sequence: CASSPGTSGRGEQYF.

This clone has a single count. Other nucleotide sequences from this sample produce the same CDR3. The gene calls are TRBV5-1 and TRBJ1-1; D is ambiguous. V was trimmed by 0 bases and J by 1 base, leaving 4 bases between them. The CDR3 runs to 13 residues. CDR1 is SGHRS, CDR2 YFSETQ, per germline. Here the CDR3 DNA reads TGCGCCAGCAGCTTGGTGTCGAACACTGAAGCTTTCTTT. Its protein is CASSLVSNTEAFF.

CDR3 protein: CATSRDRRTGNTGELFF. The CDR3 region has the DNA TGTGCCACCAGCAGAGATAGAAGGACAGGGAACACCGGGGAGCTGTTTTTT. This chain connects TRBV15 to TRBJ2-2; 7 bases align to TRBD1. V was pared by 0 bases and J by 1 base, with 5 bases of the junction left unmatched. Germline values: CDR1 LNHNV, CDR2 YYDKDF (reference sequence). CDR3 length equals 17 residues.

This chain connects TRBV7-2 to TRBJ2-5; D is tentatively TRBD1 or TRBD2 (5 bases each). V lost 5 bases, J lost 1 base, and 11 bases lay in between. The germline V gene encodes CDR1 SGHTA and CDR2 FQGNSA. The CDR3 is made up of 14 amino acids. CDR3 loop: CASSDPGTQETQYF. The CDR3, as DNA: TGTGCCAGCAGCGACCCCGGGACCCAAGAGACCCAGTACTTC.

The genes are TRBV9 and TRBJ1-1, with D maybe TRBD1 (6 bases). The V end lost 0 bases, the J end lost 4 bases, and 10 bases lay between the germline ends. Looked up from germline, CDR1 is SGDLS and CDR2 is YYNGEE. The CDR3 is made up of 14 amino acids. The CDR3 region is CASSVVGGSTEAFF. CDR3 DNA: TGTGCCAGCAGCGTAGTCGGGGGCTCCACTGAAGCTTTCTTT.

The genes are TRBV5-6 and TRBJ1-6; no clear D gene. Germline V gene sequence: CDR1 SGHDT, CDR2 YYEEEE. This CDR3 is built from 14 residues. The V end was cut by 0 bases, the J end by 7 bases, with 8 bases between. The CDR3 nucleotides read TGTGCCAGCAGCTTGGTGGGATTAAATTCACCCCTCCACTTT. This translates into CASSLVGLNSPLHF.

This clone showed up just a few times. This chain links TRBV28 with TRBJ2-2, with 11 bases lining up with TRBD2. Germline V lookup: CDR1 MDHEN, CDR2 SYDVKM. CDR3 length: 16 residues. The junction had 6 bases not matched to a gene; V was cut back by 6 bases and J by 3 bases. CDR3 protein: CASSDLAGGDTGELFF. The CDR3 DNA reads TGTGCCAGCAGCGATCTAGCGGGGGGTGACACCGGGGAGCTGTTTTTT.

This sequence joins TRBV11-1 and TRBJ2-3; D might be TRBD2 (6 bases). The ends were cut back, 1 base at V and 2 bases at J, with 10 bases in the middle. Germline CDR1 SGHAT, CDR2 FQDESV (reference sequence). The length of the CDR3 is 15 residues. CDR3 nucleotides: TGTGCCAGCAGCTTAGGGGGAGGATCCACAGATACGCAGTATTTT. It translates to CASSLGGGSTDTQYF.

The V and J genes are TRBV18 and TRBJ1-2; D not resolved. Per the germline V gene, CDR1 is KGHSH and CDR2 is LQKENI. V was clipped by 5 bases and J by 4 bases, with 11 bases between them. The CDR3 is 13 amino acids. The CDR3 loop reads CASSSSGSYGYTF. The DNA of the CDR3 is TGTGCCAGCTCATCTTCGGGCAGCTATGGCTACACCTTC.

Only one count was recorded for this clone. The chain uses TRBV6-2 or TRBV6-3 and TRBJ2-5, with D possibly TRBD2 on 7 matching bases. Germline V gives CDR1 MNHEY, CDR2 SVGEGT. The CDR3 covers 13 residues. V was pared by 5 bases and J by 7 bases, with 14 bases between. The CDR3 here is CASSDTGRATQYF. DNA of the CDR3: TGTGCCAGCAGTGACACAGGGAGGGCGACCCAGTACTTC.